Following are 23 T cell receptor beta chains from one sample sequenced in a study of Ad26.COV2.S vaccination and SARS-CoV-2 variants (dated by TCRdb to about 2021). According to the study, the label for this sample's treatment or condition signals: 19 received Ad26.COV2.S at low or high dose, single or two shots; roughly 5 received placebo; per-sample allocation not given. For vaccine and placebo recipients, the sequenced repertoires came from samples collected on day 63 after the first injection. Libraries came from the immunoSEQ multiplex PCR assay. The table was pulled from immuneACCESS by TCRdb, which kept in-frame rearrangements only. Such tables lose some clones; where checked, under half of the loss comes from unresolved V genes, and the rest has no known cause. The sample data list 350,000 to 500,000 clones, and 89% of these were observed just once. The ten largest account for over 2.5% of the sample.

The input for sequencing was peripheral blood, taken in a trial of Ad26.COV2.S vaccine versus placebo. The source is a person aged 18-65 years who received the Ad26.COV2.S COVID-19 vaccine or a placebo.

The rearrangement links TRBV20-1 to TRBJ1-2; tentative D call: TRBD1 (5 bases). Looked up from germline, CDR1 is DFQATT and CDR2 is SNEGSKA (reference sequence). The CDR3 runs to 11 residues. Trimming removed 3 bases from V and 6 bases from J, with 8 bases in between. In DNA, the CDR3 is TGCAGTGCTAGGGGGCGCGATGGCTACACCTTC. As protein: CSARGRDGYTF.

This clone has a single count. This chain joins TRBV10-3 and TRBJ1-2, with D possibly matching TRBD1 (5 bases). The CDR3 totals 15 residues. Per the germline V gene, CDR1 is ENHRY and CDR2 is SYGVKD. Trimming took off 7 bases at V and 4 bases at J, with 19 bases between the two ends. In DNA, the CDR3 is TGTGCCATCAATTGGACAACCCGAAAGGGCTATGGCTACACCTTC. It yields the protein CAINWTTRKGYGYTF.

The CDR3 region is CASSQRGGRRNTIYF. CDR3 DNA: TGCGCCAGCAGCCAACGGGGGGGAAGGAGAAACACCATATATTTT. This chain links TRBV4-1 with TRBJ1-3, with D possibly matching TRBD1 (5 bases). Trimming pared 2 bases from V and 5 bases from J, leaving 13 bases between. Germline V gives CDR1 MGHRA, CDR2 YSYEKL. The CDR3 spans 15 residues.

CDR3 in DNA: TGTGCCATCAGTCCGGGACAGGGGGCCCCTGAAGCTTTCTTT. Amino acids: CAISPGQGAPEAFF. V gene TRBV10-3 combines with J gene TRBJ1-1; TRBD1 aligns across 12 bases. From germline, CDR1 is ENHRY and CDR2 SYGVKD. The CDR3 totals 14 residues. V trimming: 5 bases; J trimming: 6 bases; junction bases outside the gene matches: 4.

CDR3 DNA: TGTGCCAGCAGTGTTCCGGACCACGAGCAGTACGTC. It codes for CASSVPDHEQYV. The V and J genes are TRBV2 and TRBJ2-7; no clear D gene. The germline CDR1 and CDR2 sequences are SNHLY and FYNNEI. Trimming took off 4 bases at V and 5 bases at J, with 9 bases between the two ends. The CDR3 runs 12 residues.

This clone was seen a single time. The V and J genes are TRBV7-2 and TRBJ2-7; TRBD1 matches 10 bases. Germline V gene lookup returns CDR1 SGHTA and CDR2 FQGNSA. V shed 5 bases and J 3 bases; nucleotides not matched to a gene: 19. This CDR3 spans 19 amino acids. The DNA for the CDR3 is TGTGCCAGCAGCCCGATACCGGGACAGGGGTTTAGAGGGGTCTACGAGCAGTACTTC. It is translated as CASSPIPGQGFRGVYEQYF.

The chain uses TRBV7-2 and TRBJ2-7; 7 positions match TRBD1. The CDR3 runs 15 residues. V shed 5 bases and J 0 bases; nucleotides not matched to a gene: 7. Looked up from germline, CDR1 is SGHTA and CDR2 is FQGNSA. The CDR3: CASSHQTGSSYEQYF. The CDR3 DNA is TGTGCCAGCAGCCACCAGACAGGGAGCTCCTACGAGCAGTACTTC.

This clone has only a few counts. The chain recombines TRBV11-1 with TRBJ2-7; the D is unclear. Trimming pared 2 bases from V and 3 bases from J, leaving 5 bases between. Per germline, CDR1 SGHAT and CDR2 FQDESV (reference sequence). The CDR3 length is 12 residues. In DNA, the CDR3 is TGTGCCAGCAGCTTATTTTTCTACGAGCAGTACTTC. It yields the protein CASSLFFYEQYF.

Remarks on this clone: The sample carries other DNA sequences with the same CDR3. The chain employs TRBV18 and TRBJ2-3; 7 nucleotides agree with TRBD1. The V gene's germline CDR1 is KGHSH and CDR2 LQKENI. CDR3 length equals 13 residues. The trim removed 3 bases at V and 5 bases at J, leaving 2 bases unmatched. The CDR3 sequence: CASSPPGGDTQYF. Here the CDR3 DNA reads TGTGCCAGCTCACCCCCAGGGGGAGATACGCAGTATTTT.

CDR3 sequence: CASSSWGRFGELFF. CDR3 bases: TGTGCCAGCAGTTCCTGGGGGAGGTTCGGTGAACTGTTTTTT. V and J are TRBV28 and TRBJ1-4, with a weak D call TRBD1 (5 bases). In germline, CDR1 is MDHEN, CDR2 SYDVKM. V lost 4 bases to trimming and J lost 12 bases, with 18 bases between them. The CDR3 sequence is 14 residues long.

The chain links TRBV4-3 to TRBJ1-2, with 10 bases that match TRBD1. This CDR3 is built from 17 residues. Trimming removed 0 bases from V and 4 bases from J; junction bases left unmatched: 8. The V gene's germline CDR1 is LGHNA and CDR2 YSLEER. CDR3 in amino acids: CASSQDRGQGRVYGYTF. The CDR3 DNA reads TGCGCCAGCAGCCAAGATCGGGGACAGGGGAGGGTCTATGGCTACACCTTC.

V is TRBV12-3 or TRBV12-4 and J is TRBJ2-1; D gene ambiguous. V was trimmed by 3 bases and J by 1 base, leaving 4 bases between them. The CDR3 is 13 amino acids. The CDR3 spells CASSLTSYNEQFF. The CDR3 DNA reads as TGTGCCAGCAGTTTGACATCCTACAATGAGCAGTTCTTC.

V gene TRBV4-3 combines with J gene TRBJ1-2; 7 bases fit TRBD1. The CDR3 spans 15 residues. After removal of 0 bases from V and 7 bases from J, the junction contained 8 bases not matched to a gene. Per germline, CDR1 LGHNA and CDR2 YSLEER. The CDR3 sequence is CASSQDRGQWAGYTF. As DNA, the CDR3 is TGCGCCAGCAGCCAAGATCGGGGACAGTGGGCTGGCTACACCTTC.

The chain combines TRBV9 with TRBJ2-3; 8 bases agree with TRBD2. Trimming cost V 0 bases and J 5 bases; bases outside gene matches: 5. The CDR3 has 15 amino acids. Germline CDR1 SGDLS, CDR2 YYNGEE. The CDR3 loop is CASSVGPSGLDTQYF. The CDR3 bases are TGTGCCAGCAGCGTAGGGCCTAGCGGGTTAGATACGCAGTATTTT.

The chain combines TRBV19 with TRBJ2-1, with D perhaps being TRBD1 or TRBD2 (5 bases each). The length of the CDR3 is 17 residues. Germline CDR1 and CDR2: LNHDA and SQIVND (reference sequence). V lost 5 bases and J lost 0, with 17 bases in between. The CDR3 region is CASSLDGTAHSYNEQFF. As DNA, the CDR3 is TGTGCCAGTAGTCTGGACGGGACGGCTCACTCCTACAATGAGCAGTTCTTC.

V usage is TRBV30 and J usage is TRBJ2-6; possibly TRBD1 for D (5 bases). The germline V gene encodes CDR1 GTSNPN and CDR2 SVGIG (reference sequence). V was cut by 0 bases and J by 0 bases, with 6 bases left in between. The CDR3 covers 15 residues. CDR3 sequence (DNA): TGTGCCTGGAGTGTAGGGGTCTCTGGGGCCAACGTCCTGACTTTC. It yields the protein CAWSVGVSGANVLTF.

Only a few counts were recorded for this clone. V is TRBV4-1 and J is TRBJ2-1; unclear D gene. Germline V lookup: CDR1 MGHRA, CDR2 YSYEKL. Trimming stripped 4 bases from V and 0 bases from J, with 10 bases between. The CDR3 consists of 15 residues. CDR3 nucleotide sequence: TGCGCCAGCAGCCCAACCCTGAGCTCCTACAATGAGCAGTTCTTC. Its translation: CASSPTLSSYNEQFF.

The chain employs TRBV5-1 and TRBJ2-3; D gene ambiguous. V was trimmed by 5 bases and J by 2 bases, leaving 3 bases between them. The germline CDR1 and CDR2 sequences are SGHRS and YFSETQ. The CDR3 length is 11 residues. CDR3 in amino acids: CASRLTDTQYF. The CDR3, as DNA: TGCGCCAGCAGACTCACAGATACGCAGTATTTT.

The chain links TRBV3-1 (or the pseudogene TRBV3-2) to TRBJ2-7, with D tentatively TRBD1 (6 bases). The germline V gene encodes CDR1 LGHDT and CDR2 YNNKEL (reference sequence). This CDR3 spans 16 amino acids. Trimming cost V 1 base and J 0 bases, with 13 bases left between them. The CDR3 DNA follows: TGTGCCAGCAGCCAAGTGGGGGCAGGGAGCTCCTACGAGCAGTACGTC. Protein sequence: CASSQVGAGSSYEQYV.

The V call is TRBV7-6, the J call TRBJ2-5; D ambiguous. The CDR3 is 14 residues long. The V and J ends lost 5 bases and 1 base respectively, with 11 bases between them. Per the germline V gene, CDR1 is SGHVS and CDR2 is FNYEAQ. CDR3 sequence reads: CASSPSAVQETQYF. Written as DNA, the CDR3 is TGTGCCAGCAGCCCTTCAGCAGTCCAAGAGACCCAGTACTTC. The complete variable domain, with remaining parts taken from reference TRBV7-6 and TRBJ2-5, reads GAGVSQSPRYKVTKRGQDVALRCDPISGHVSLYWYRQALGQGPEFLTYFNYEAQQDKSGLPNDRFSAERPEGSISTLTIQRTEQRDSAMYRCASSPSAVQETQYFGPGTRLLVL.

The chain links TRBV19 to TRBJ1-2; 9 nucleotides agree with TRBD1. This CDR3 has 13 residues. Germline lookup yields CDR1 LNHDA and CDR2 SQIVND (reference sequence). V lost 6 bases to trimming and J lost 7 bases; unmatched junction nucleotides: 6. The CDR3 coding sequence is TGTGCCAGTAGACCCGGACAGGGGATTGGCTACACCTTC. This codes for CASRPGQGIGYTF.

V usage is TRBV18 and J usage is TRBJ1-6; D unresolved. With 3 bases removed from V and 8 bases from J, the gap between germline ends came to 17 bases. There are 16 residues in the CDR3. CDR1 and CDR2 (germline): KGHSH, LQKENI. CDR3 DNA sequence: TGTGCCAGCTCACCGGCAGGCTTGGGGTCGGATTCACCCCTCCACTTT. Amino acids: CASSPAGLGSDSPLHF.

This chain uses TRBV7-2 with TRBJ1-5; TRBD1 aligns across 8 bases. Unmatched junction bases numbered 6, after V lost 5 bases and J lost 3 bases. Germline CDR1 is SGHTA and CDR2 is FQGNSA. This CDR3 has 15 residues. The CDR3 DNA follows: TGTGCCAGCAGCAGTCGGACAGGGCACAATCAGCCCCAGCATTTT. It yields the protein CASSSRTGHNQPQHF.